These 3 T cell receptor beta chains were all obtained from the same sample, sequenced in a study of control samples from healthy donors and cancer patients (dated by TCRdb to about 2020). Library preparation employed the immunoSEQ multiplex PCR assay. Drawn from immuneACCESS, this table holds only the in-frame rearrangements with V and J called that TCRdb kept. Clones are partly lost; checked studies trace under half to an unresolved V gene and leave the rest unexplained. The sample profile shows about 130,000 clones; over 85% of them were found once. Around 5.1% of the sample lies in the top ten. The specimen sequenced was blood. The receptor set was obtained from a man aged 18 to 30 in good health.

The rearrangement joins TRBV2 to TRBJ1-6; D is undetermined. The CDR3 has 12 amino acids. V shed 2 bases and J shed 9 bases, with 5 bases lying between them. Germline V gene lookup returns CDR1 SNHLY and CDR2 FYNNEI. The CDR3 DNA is TGTGCCAGCAGTGAAAGCGTTTCACCCCTCCACTTT. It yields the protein CASSESVSPLHF.

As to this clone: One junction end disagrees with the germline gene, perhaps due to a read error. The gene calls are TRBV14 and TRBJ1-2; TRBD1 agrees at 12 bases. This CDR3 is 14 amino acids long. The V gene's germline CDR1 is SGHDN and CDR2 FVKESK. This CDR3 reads CASSQPGTGGVQIF. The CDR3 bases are TGTGCCAGCAGCCAACCCGGGACAGGGGGCGTCCAAATCTTC.

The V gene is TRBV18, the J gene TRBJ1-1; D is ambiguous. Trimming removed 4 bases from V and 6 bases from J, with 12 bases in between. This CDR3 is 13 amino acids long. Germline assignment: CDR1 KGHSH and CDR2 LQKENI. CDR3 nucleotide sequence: TGTGCCAGCTCACTCCGAACGGGTCCTGAAGCTTTCTTT. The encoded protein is CASSLRTGPEAFF.